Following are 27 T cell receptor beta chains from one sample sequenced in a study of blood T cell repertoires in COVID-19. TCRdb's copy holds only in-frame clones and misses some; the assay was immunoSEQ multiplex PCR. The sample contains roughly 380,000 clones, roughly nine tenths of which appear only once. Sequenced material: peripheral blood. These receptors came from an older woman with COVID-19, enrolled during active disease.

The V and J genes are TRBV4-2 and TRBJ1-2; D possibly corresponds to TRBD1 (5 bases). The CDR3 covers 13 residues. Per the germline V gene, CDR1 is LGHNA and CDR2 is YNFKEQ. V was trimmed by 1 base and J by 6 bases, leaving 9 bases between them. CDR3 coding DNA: TGTGCCAGCAGCCAAGGGGGGGGTAATGGCTACACCTTC. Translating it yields CASSQGGGNGYTF.

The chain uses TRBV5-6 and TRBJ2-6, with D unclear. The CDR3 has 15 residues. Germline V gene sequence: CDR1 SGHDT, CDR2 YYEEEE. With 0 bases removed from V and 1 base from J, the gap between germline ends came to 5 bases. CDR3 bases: TGTGCCAGCAGCTTGGCCTATTCTGGGGCCAACGTCCTGACTTTC. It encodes CASSLAYSGANVLTF.

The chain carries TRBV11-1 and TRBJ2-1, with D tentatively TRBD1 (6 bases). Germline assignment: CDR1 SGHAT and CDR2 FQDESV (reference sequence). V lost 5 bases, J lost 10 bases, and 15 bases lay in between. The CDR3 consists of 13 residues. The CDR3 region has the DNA TGTGCCAGCAGCCTGAACAGGGTTCAGGAGCAGTTCTTC. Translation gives CASSLNRVQEQFF. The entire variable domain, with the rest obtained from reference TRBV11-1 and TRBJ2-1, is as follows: EAEVAQSPRYKITEKSQAVAFWCDPISGHATLYWYRQILGQGPELLVQFQDESVVDDSQLPKDRFSAERLKGVDSTLKIQPAELGDSAMYLCASSLNRVQEQFFGPGTRLTVL.

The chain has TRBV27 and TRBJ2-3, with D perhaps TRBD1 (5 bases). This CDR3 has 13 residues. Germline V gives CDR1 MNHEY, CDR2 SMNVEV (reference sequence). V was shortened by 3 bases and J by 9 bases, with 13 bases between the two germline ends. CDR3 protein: CASSFAGITTQYF. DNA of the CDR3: TGTGCCAGCAGTTTCGCAGGGATCACAACGCAGTATTTT.

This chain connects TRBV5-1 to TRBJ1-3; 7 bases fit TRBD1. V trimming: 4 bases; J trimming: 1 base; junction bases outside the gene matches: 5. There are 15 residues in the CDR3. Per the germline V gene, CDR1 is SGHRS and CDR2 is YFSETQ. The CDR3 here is CASSVDRDSGNTIYF. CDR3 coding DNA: TGCGCCAGCAGCGTCGACAGGGATTCTGGAAACACCATATATTTT.

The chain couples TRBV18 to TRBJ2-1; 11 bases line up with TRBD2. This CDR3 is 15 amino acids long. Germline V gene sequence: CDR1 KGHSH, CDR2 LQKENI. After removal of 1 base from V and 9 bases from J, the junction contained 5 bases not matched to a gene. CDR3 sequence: CASSPLAGGQGEQFF. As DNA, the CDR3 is TGTGCCAGCTCACCACTAGCGGGGGGGCAAGGTGAGCAGTTCTTC.

The DNA of the CDR3 is TGTGCCAGCAGTTCCGGGGGTAACTCACCCCTCCACTTT. Its translation is CASSSGGNSPLHF. The genes are TRBV6-6 and TRBJ1-6; the D gene is possibly TRBD1 (5 bases). The length of the CDR3 is 13 residues. Per the germline V gene, CDR1 is MNHNY and CDR2 is SVGAGI (reference sequence). V was trimmed by 4 bases and J by 10 bases, leaving 11 bases between them.

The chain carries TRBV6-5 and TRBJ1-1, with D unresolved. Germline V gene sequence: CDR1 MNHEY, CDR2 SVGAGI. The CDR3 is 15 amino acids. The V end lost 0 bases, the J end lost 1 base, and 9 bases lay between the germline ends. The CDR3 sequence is CASSYSRTSNTEAFF. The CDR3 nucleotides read TGTGCCAGCAGTTACTCCCGGACTTCGAACACTGAAGCTTTCTTT.

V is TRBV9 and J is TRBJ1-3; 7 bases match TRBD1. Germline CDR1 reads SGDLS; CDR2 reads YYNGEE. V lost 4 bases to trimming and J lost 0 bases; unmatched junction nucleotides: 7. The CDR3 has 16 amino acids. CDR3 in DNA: TGTGCCAGCAGCCCCGGGACAGCGAGCTCTGGAAACACCATATATTTT. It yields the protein CASSPGTASSGNTIYF.

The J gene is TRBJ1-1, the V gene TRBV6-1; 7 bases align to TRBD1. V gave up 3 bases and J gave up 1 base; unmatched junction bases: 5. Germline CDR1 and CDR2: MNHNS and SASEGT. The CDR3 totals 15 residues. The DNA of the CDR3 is TGTGCCAGCAGTGATCCTGGGACAGCGAACACTGAAGCTTTCTTT. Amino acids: CASSDPGTANTEAFF.

CDR3 nucleotides: TGCGCCAGCAGCGCGGGGGACACGAGCTCTGGAAACACCATATATTTT. Encoded protein: CASSAGDTSSGNTIYF. This chain uses TRBV5-1 with TRBJ1-3, with a possible D match to TRBD1 (6 bases). The length of the CDR3 is 16 residues. Per germline, CDR1 SGHRS and CDR2 YFSETQ. With 4 bases removed from V and 0 bases from J, the gap between germline ends came to 14 bases.

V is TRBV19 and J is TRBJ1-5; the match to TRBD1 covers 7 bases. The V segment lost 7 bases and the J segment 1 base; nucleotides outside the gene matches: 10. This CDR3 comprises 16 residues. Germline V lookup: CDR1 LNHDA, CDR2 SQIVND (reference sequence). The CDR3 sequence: CASKGQNLGSNQPQHF. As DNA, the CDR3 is TGTGCCAGTAAGGGACAGAATTTGGGGAGCAATCAGCCCCAGCATTTT.

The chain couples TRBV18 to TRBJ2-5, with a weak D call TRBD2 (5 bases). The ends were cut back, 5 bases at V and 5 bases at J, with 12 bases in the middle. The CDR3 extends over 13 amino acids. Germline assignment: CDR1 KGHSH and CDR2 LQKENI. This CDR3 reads CASSMLVAETQYF. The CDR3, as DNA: TGTGCCAGCTCAATGCTAGTAGCGGAGACCCAGTACTTC.

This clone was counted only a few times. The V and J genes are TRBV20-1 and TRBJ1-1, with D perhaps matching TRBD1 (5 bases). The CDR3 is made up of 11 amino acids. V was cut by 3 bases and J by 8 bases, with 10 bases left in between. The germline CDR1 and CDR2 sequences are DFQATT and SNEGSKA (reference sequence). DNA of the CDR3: TGCAGTGCTAGGGGGGGTATAGAAGCTTTCTTT. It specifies CSARGGIEAFF.

For the CDR3, the DNA is TGTGCCAGCATGGTTAGAAGTGAGCAGTTCTTC. Amino acid sequence: CASMVRSEQFF. The J gene is TRBJ2-1, the V gene TRBV2; D gene unclear. Looked up from germline, CDR1 is SNHLY and CDR2 is FYNNEI. V was shortened by 7 bases and J by 9 bases, with 10 bases between the two germline ends. The CDR3 extends over 11 amino acids.

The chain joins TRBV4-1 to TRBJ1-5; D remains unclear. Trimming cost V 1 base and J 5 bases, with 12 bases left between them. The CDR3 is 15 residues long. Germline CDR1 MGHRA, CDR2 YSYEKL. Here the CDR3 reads CASSQGVNEDQPQHF. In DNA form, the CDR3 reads TGCGCCAGCAGCCAAGGGGTTAACGAGGATCAGCCCCAGCATTTT.

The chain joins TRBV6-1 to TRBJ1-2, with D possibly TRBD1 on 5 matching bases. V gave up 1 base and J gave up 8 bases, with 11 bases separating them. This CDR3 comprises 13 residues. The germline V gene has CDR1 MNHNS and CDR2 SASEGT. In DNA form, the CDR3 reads TGTGCCAGCAGTGAAGAGGGGTTGTGGGGCTACACCTTC. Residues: CASSEEGLWGYTF.

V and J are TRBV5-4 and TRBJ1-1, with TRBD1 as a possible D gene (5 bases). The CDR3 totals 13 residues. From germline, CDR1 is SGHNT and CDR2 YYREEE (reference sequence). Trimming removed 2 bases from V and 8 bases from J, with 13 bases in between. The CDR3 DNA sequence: TGTGCCAGCAGCTTTGCTGCACGGGGGGAAGCTTTCTTT. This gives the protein CASSFAARGEAFF.

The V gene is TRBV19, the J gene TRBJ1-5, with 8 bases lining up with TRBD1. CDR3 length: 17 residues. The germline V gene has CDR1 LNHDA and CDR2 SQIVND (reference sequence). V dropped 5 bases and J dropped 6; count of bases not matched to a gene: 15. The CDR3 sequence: CASSSLSGGMASQPQHF. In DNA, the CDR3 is TGTGCCAGTAGTTCCCTGTCAGGGGGCATGGCCTCTCAGCCCCAGCATTTT.

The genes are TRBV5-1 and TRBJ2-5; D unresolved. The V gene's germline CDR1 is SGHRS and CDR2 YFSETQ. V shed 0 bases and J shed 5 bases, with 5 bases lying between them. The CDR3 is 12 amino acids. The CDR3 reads CASSLGMETQYF. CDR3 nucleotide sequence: TGCGCCAGCAGCTTGGGTATGGAGACCCAGTACTTC.

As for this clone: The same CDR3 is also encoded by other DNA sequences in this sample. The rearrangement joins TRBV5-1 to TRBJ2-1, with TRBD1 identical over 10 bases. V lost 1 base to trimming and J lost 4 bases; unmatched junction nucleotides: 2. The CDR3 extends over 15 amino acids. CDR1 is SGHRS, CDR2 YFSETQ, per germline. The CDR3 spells CASSLPGQGYNEQFF. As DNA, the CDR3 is TGCGCCAGCAGCTTGCCGGGACAGGGGTACAATGAGCAGTTCTTC.

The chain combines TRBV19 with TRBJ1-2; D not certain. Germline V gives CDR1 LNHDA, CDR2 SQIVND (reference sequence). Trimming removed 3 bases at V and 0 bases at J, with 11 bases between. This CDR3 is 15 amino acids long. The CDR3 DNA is TGTGCCAGTAGTATTTCGGCCGGGACTAACTATGGCTACACCTTC. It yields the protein CASSISAGTNYGYTF.

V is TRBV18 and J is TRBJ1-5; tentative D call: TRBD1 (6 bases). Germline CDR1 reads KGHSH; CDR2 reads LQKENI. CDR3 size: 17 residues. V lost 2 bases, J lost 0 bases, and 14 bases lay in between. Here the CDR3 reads CASSPSGGAGSNQPQHF. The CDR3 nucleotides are TGTGCCAGCTCACCATCGGGGGGGGCGGGTAGCAATCAGCCCCAGCATTTT. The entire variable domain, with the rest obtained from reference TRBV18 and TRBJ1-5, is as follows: NAGVMQNPRHLVRRRGQEARLRCSPMKGHSHVYWYRQLPEEGLKFMVYLQKENIIDESGMPKERFSAEFPKEGPSILRIQQVVRGDSAAYFCASSPSGGAGSNQPQHFGDGTRLSIL.

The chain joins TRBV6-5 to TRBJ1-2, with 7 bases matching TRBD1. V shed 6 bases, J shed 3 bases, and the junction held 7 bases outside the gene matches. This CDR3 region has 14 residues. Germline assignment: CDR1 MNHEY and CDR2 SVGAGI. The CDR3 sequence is CASRGDSSYYGYTF. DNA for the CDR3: TGTGCCAGCAGAGGGGACAGTTCCTACTATGGCTACACCTTC.

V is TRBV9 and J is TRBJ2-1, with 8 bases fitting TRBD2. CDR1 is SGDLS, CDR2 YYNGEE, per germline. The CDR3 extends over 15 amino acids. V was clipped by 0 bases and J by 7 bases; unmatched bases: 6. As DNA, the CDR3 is TGTGCCAGCAGCGTAGCTGGCGGGGGGCGGAATGAGCAGTTCTTC. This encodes CASSVAGGGRNEQFF. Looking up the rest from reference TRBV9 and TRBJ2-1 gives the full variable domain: DSGVTQTPKHLITATGQRVTLRCSPRSGDLSVYWYQQSLDQGLQFLIQYYNGEERAKGNILERFSAQQFPDLHSELNLSSLELGDSALYFCASSVAGGGRNEQFFGPGTRLTVL.

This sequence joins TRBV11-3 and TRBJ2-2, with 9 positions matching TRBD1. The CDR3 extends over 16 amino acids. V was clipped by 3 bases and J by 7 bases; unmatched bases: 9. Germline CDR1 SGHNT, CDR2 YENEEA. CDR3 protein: CASSLGRTGAGGELFF. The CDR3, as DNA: TGTGCCAGCAGCTTGGGCCGGACAGGGGCGGGCGGGGAGCTGTTTTTT.

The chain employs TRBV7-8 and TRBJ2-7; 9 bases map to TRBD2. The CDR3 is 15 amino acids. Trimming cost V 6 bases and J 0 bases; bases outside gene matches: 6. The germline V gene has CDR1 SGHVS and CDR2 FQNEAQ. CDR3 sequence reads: CASSSAGGSSYEQYF. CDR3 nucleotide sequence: TGTGCCAGCAGTTCGGCGGGAGGGAGCTCCTACGAGCAGTACTTC.